A selection of T cell receptor beta chains follows, all from one sample in a study of beta chain features in type 1 diabetes. TCRdb's table, derived via immunoSEQ multiplex PCR, lists solely in-frame clones and lacks some. The sample comprises around 160,000 clones, 7% to 9.5% of which are singletons, and about 0.75% rests with the top ten. The material sequenced was central memory CD4+ T cells from blood. These receptors all stem from a woman in her thirties with type 1 diabetes. Each CDR3 is given with its conserved first and last residue. A D gene is named only where the DNA matches it firmly. Size is stated for part of the rows, as once, few or many counts, or as a class when the clone is expanded.

clone_size,d_call,j_call,v_call,cdr3_nt,cdr3_aa
few,TRBD1,TRBJ2-7,TRBV4-1,TGCGCCAGCAGCCAAGATGGGACAGGCCGCGAGCAGTACTTC,CASSQDGTGREQYF
-,TRBD2,TRBJ2-3,TRBV30,TGTGCCTGGACCCAGGGACTAGCGGGAGCAGATACGCAGTATTTT,CAWTQGLAGADTQYF
-,TRBD2,TRBJ2-1,TRBV19,TGTGCCAGTAGTACCCTGGGTAGCGGGAGAAGGGTTGAGCAGTTCTTC,CASSTLGSGRRVEQFF
few,TRBD2,TRBJ2-7,TRBV5-1,TGCGCCAGCAGCCCCGCTAGCGGGAGGACCTACCCCTTCGAGCAGTACTTC,CASSPASGRTYPFEQYF
-,-,TRBJ1-1,TRBV30,TGTGCCTGGAGTGTACTGAGGCAGGGAGGATACACTGAAGCTTTCTTT,CAWSVLRQGGYTEAFF
-,-,TRBJ2-7,TRBV7-8,TGTGCCAGCGCACCCAGGGGCCGGCGTAACGAGCAGTACTTC,CASAPRGRRNEQYF
few,-,TRBJ2-2,TRBV18,TGTGCCAGCTCACCGTCCCGGGTACCCGGCACCGGGGAGCTGTTTTTT,CASSPSRVPGTGELFF
-,TRBD2,TRBJ2-1,TRBV2,TGTGCCAGCAGTGGAGGACTAGCGGGATACAATGAGCAGTTCTTC,CASSGGLAGYNEQFF
few,-,TRBJ2-5,TRBV2,TGTGCCAGCAGTGATGCGGGGTACCAAGAGACCCAGTACTTC,CASSDAGYQETQYF
few,-,TRBJ2-3,TRBV6-5,TGTGCCAGCAGTTACTCCCGAGGGAGTCTAGGGGATACGCAGTATTTT,CASSYSRGSLGDTQYF
-,TRBD2,TRBJ2-5,TRBV5-1,TGCGCCAGCAGAGGACTAGCGAGCTCGAGTGAAGAGACCCAGTACTTC,CASRGLASSSEETQYF
-,TRBD1,TRBJ1-4,TRBV25-1,TGTGCCAGCAGAGAGACAGGGGCTAGTGAAAAACTGTTTTTT,CASRETGASEKLFF
few,-,TRBJ2-3,TRBV5-1,TGCGCCAGCAGTTTGAGCGGTCGGACAGATACGCAGTATTTT,CASSLSGRTDTQYF
-,-,TRBJ2-2,TRBV11-1,TGTGCCAGCAGCTTACTAGCCAGCGGGGAGCTGTTTTTT,CASSLLASGELFF
few,-,TRBJ2-1,TRBV29-1,TGCAGCGTTGAAGATATAGAGTACAATGAGCAGTTCTTC,CSVEDIEYNEQFF
few,-,TRBJ1-4,TRBV30,TGTGCCTGGACTCCGGGGGGGTTGGAAAAACTGTTTTTT,CAWTPGGLEKLFF
few,TRBD2,TRBJ2-5,TRBV7-2,TGTGCCAGCAGCTTATCTAGCGGGAGGGGGCAAGAGACCCAGTACTTC,CASSLSSGRGQETQYF
-,-,TRBJ2-2,TRBV7-9,TGTGCCAGCATCCCGAGGCGGGTGGCCGGGGAGCTGTTTTTT,CASIPRRVAGELFF
few,TRBD2,TRBJ2-1,TRBV5-4,TGTGCCAGCAGCCCGGGGGGACTAGCGGGGTACAATGAGCAGTTCTTC,CASSPGGLAGYNEQFF
few,-,TRBJ1-1,TRBV7-9,TGTGCCAGCAGCGCCGAGATGAACACTGAAGCTTTCTTT,CASSAEMNTEAFF
few,-,TRBJ2-7,TRBV14,TGTGCCAGCAGCCAAGACCGCGCAAGCGCTAGTCTGTACTTC,CASSQDRASASLYF
few,-,TRBJ1-1,TRBV29-1,TGCAGCGCCCGTATATCGGGGGGCGCAACTGAAGCTTTCTTT,CSARISGGATEAFF
few,TRBD2,TRBJ2-1,TRBV14,TGTGCCAGCAGCCCCGAGGTGGGACTAGCGGGAGACAATGAGCAGTTCTTC,CASSPEVGLAGDNEQFF
-,-,TRBJ2-7,TRBV15,TGTGCCACCAGCAGAGATTCCGGGGTTCCCCACGAGCAGTACTTC,CATSRDSGVPHEQYF
-,TRBD1,TRBJ1-1,TRBV28,TGTGCCAGCTACAGGGGTCAGTCTGAAGCTTTCTTT,CASYRGQSEAFF
few,-,TRBJ1-5,TRBV6-6,TGTGCCAGCAATGGGAGGGATGGCAATCAGCCCCAGCATTTT,CASNGRDGNQPQHF
-,-,TRBJ2-7,TRBV5-1,TGCGCCAGCAGCCTCCAGGGGGGTCCAGGCTCCTACGAGCAGTACTTC,CASSLQGGPGSYEQYF
-,TRBD2,TRBJ2-7,TRBV28,TGTGCCAGCAGAAACTGGGGGACTAGGTCCTACGAGCAGTACTTC,CASRNWGTRSYEQYF
-,-,TRBJ2-5,TRBV2,TGTGCCGGTGGGGGGAATCGGGAGACCCAGTACTTC,CAGGGNRETQYF
-,TRBD2,TRBJ2-3,TRBV7-7,TGTGCTAGCAGCTTGGGCGCGGGAGGTACAGATACGCAGTATTTT,CASSLGAGGTDTQYF
-,-,TRBJ2-5,TRBV10-3,TGTGCCATCAGTGAAAGAGACCAAGAGACCCAGTACTTC,CAISERDQETQYF
-,TRBD1,TRBJ1-5,TRBV18,TGTGCCAGCTCACCAACACAGGGGTTTCAGCCCCAGCATTTT,CASSPTQGFQPQHF
few,TRBD2,TRBJ2-3,TRBV7-3,TGTGCCAGCAGCCCGGGACTAGCGGGAGGGGATACGCAGTATTTT,CASSPGLAGGDTQYF
-,TRBD2,TRBJ2-7,TRBV5-1,TGCGCCAGCAGCTTGGCCCCTACGACTAGCGGGAGCTCCTACGAGCAGTACTTC,CASSLAPTTSGSSYEQYF
many,-,TRBJ2-1,TRBV12-5,TGTGCTAGCGGTTTGGGAGAGGACAATGAGCAGTTCTTC,CASGLGEDNEQFF
few,-,TRBJ2-7,TRBV6-5,TGTGCCACGTATGGACAGAGCTCCTACGAGCAGTACTTC,CATYGQSSYEQYF
few,-,TRBJ1-5,TRBV30,TGTGCCTGGAGTGCCGGGACTTCGGGCAATCAGCCCCAGCATTTT,CAWSAGTSGNQPQHF
-,TRBD1,TRBJ1-2,TRBV2,TGTGCCAGCAGGCCAGGACAGGGAAACGGCTACACCTTC,CASRPGQGNGYTF
-,TRBD2,TRBJ2-3,TRBV7-8,TGTGCCAGCAGCTTCCGAGCGGGAGGAGATACGCAGTATTTT,CASSFRAGGDTQYF
-,-,TRBJ2-1,TRBV30,TGTGCCTGGAGTAGTTTACACAGGAACAATGAGCAGTTCTTC,CAWSSLHRNNEQFF
few,-,TRBJ2-1,TRBV5-1,TGCGCCAGCAGCCCCACGACTAGTTTGGGTGAGCAGTTCTTC,CASSPTTSLGEQFF